This TCR beta chain stems from a study of radiotherapy plus CTLA-4 blockade in lung cancer. Study-wide context: More than 15% of patients responded objectively, and about 32% achieved disease control.

This table comes from immunoSEQ multiplex PCR, and its TCRdb copy is limited to in-frame clones, with some not included. This sample has tens of thousands of clones, with roughly three quarters found just once. This CDR3 has 16 amino acids. Trimming cost V 8 bases and J 0 bases, with 14 bases left between them. CDR1 is MNHEY and CDR2 is SMNVEV in the germline V gene (reference sequence). As regards this clone: No antigen is known for it.

Patients had chemo-refractory metastatic non-small-cell lung cancer and received focal radiation plus CTLA-4 blockade that used ipilimumab. The study, taken as a whole, reports: Following radiotherapy plus ipilimumab, tumor-derived TCR clones expanded in the blood. Together with interferon-beta, which increased in serum after radiation, early dynamic changes in blood T cell clones were reportedly the best predictors of response.

The material was peripheral blood, obtained from a patient treated with radiotherapy plus ipilimumab. The chain recombines TRBV27 with TRBJ2-6, with a tentative D call TRBD1 (5 bases). This TCR derives from a human donor with non-small cell lung cancer whose response to radiotherapy plus ipilimumab could not be evaluated. The CDR3, as DNA: TGTGCCAGCGGAAAACTCCAGGGCTCTGGGGCCAACGTCCTGACTTTC. Its protein product is CASGKLQGSGANVLTF.